The 3 T cell receptor beta chains below come from one sample, sequenced in a study of PD-L1 blockade in urothelial cancer. Only in-frame clones appear in the TCRdb table, and some are missing; sequencing was by immunoSEQ multiplex PCR. The data hold almost 50,000 clones, with about 88% observed a single time. Time point specified: pretreatment peripheral blood. This specimen was PBMCs, taken around atezolizumab (anti-PD-L1) treatment. The receptor set was obtained from a man aged 65 to 79 with urothelial cancer.

The chain carries TRBV2 and TRBJ2-7; D remains unclear. Germline CDR1 SNHLY, CDR2 FYNNEI. This CDR3 spans 14 amino acids. V gave up 2 bases and J gave up 3 bases, with 11 bases separating them. CDR3 protein: CASSEITQNYEQYF. The DNA for the CDR3 is TGTGCCAGCAGTGAAATAACACAAAACTACGAGCAGTACTTC.

The chain has TRBV2 and TRBJ1-1, with D uncertain. Germline V gene data show CDR1 as SNHLY and CDR2 as FYNNEI. The length of the CDR3 is 11 residues. The V end lost 7 bases, the J end lost 1 base, and 4 bases lay between the germline ends. This chain's CDR3 is CASKQNTEAFF. For the CDR3, the DNA is TGTGCCAGCAAGCAGAACACTGAAGCTTTCTTT.

This sequence joins TRBV6-4 and TRBJ1-2, with 9 bases matching TRBD1. The V gene end was trimmed by 3 bases and the J gene end by 5 bases; junction bases not matched to a gene: 7. The germline gives CDR1 MRHNA, CDR2 SNTAGT. This CDR3 has 15 amino acids. For the CDR3, the DNA is TGTGCCAGCAGTGAGGGACAGGGAGCCCAATATGGCTACACCTTC. Residues: CASSEGQGAQYGYTF.